The next 10 T cell receptor beta chains were all read from a single sample in a study of memory CD4+ T cells and cytomegalovirus serostatus. The sort gate was single viable CD3+CD4+CD8-CD45RO+ cells for memory CD4+ T cells. This table comes from immunoSEQ multiplex PCR, and its TCRdb copy is limited to in-frame clones, with some not included. The table includes about 92,000 clones, 80% detected once. Material for sequencing was memory CD4+ T cells from blood. Receptors were obtained from an adult in good health and CMV-seropositive.

J is TRBJ2-5 and V is TRBV20-1; D unclear. Trimming left V 5 bases short and J 4 bases short, with 8 bases between. The CDR3 extends over 11 amino acids. Germline CDR1 DFQATT, CDR2 SNEGSKA (reference sequence). CDR3: CSAGLGETQYF. The CDR3 nucleotides read TGCAGTGCTGGCCTGGGAGAGACCCAGTACTTC.

The rearrangement uses TRBV10-1 and TRBJ1-2; D perhaps matches TRBD1 (5 bases). The CDR3 has 12 residues. Germline values: CDR1 WNHNN, CDR2 SYGVQD (reference sequence). V shed 5 bases and J shed 8 bases, with 12 bases lying between them. CDR3 amino acids: CASSSGLDGYTF. The CDR3 DNA is TGCGCCAGCAGTTCAGGGCTTGACGGCTACACCTTC.

This chain connects TRBV7-2 to TRBJ2-2; no reliable D call. The CDR3 length is 14 residues. Looked up from germline, CDR1 is SGHTA and CDR2 is FQGNSA. V lost 1 base and J 2 bases, leaving 5 bases between the germline ends. The CDR3 sequence is CASSLGSNTGELFF. The CDR3 region has the DNA TGTGCCAGCAGCTTAGGGAGTAACACCGGGGAGCTGTTTTTT.

This chain links TRBV28 with TRBJ2-3, with 8 bases that match TRBD2. This CDR3 is 14 amino acids long. Trimming took 6 bases from V and 6 from J; bases not matched to a gene: 8. Germline V gene lookup returns CDR1 MDHEN and CDR2 SYDVKM. CDR3 bases: TGTGCCAGCAGGGGGCTTAGCGGGATGGATACGCAGTATTTT. It is translated as CASRGLSGMDTQYF.

This clone appeared a single time. CDR3 region: CASTAGRAGANVLTF. As DNA, the CDR3 is TGTGCCAGTACCGCCGGTAGGGCTGGGGCCAACGTCCTGACTTTC. The chain recombines TRBV19 with TRBJ2-6; D ambiguous. Trimming pared 7 bases from V and 2 bases from J, leaving 12 bases between. The CDR3 is made up of 15 amino acids. Per the germline V gene, CDR1 is LNHDA and CDR2 is SQIVND (reference sequence).

This chain joins TRBV19 and TRBJ2-2; D is uncertain. V was cut by 2 bases and J by 0 bases, with 4 bases left in between. The CDR3 has 14 residues. CDR1 and CDR2 (germline): LNHDA, SQIVND (reference sequence). The chain's CDR3 is CASSIIPNTGELFF. The CDR3 DNA reads TGTGCCAGTAGTATAATTCCGAACACCGGGGAGCTGTTTTTT.

The gene calls are TRBV18 and TRBJ2-2, with D perhaps matching TRBD1 (6 bases). Trimming pared 4 bases from V and 6 bases from J, leaving 15 bases between. In germline, CDR1 is KGHSH, CDR2 LQKENI. This CDR3 is 15 amino acids long. CDR3 residues: CASSQMTGNAGELFF. CDR3 nucleotide sequence: TGTGCCAGCTCACAGATGACAGGAAACGCCGGGGAGCTGTTTTTT.

The chain uses TRBV7-8 and TRBJ1-5; tentative D call: TRBD1 (6 bases). Between the trimmed V and J ends, which lost 4 bases and 6 bases, there was a span of 13 bases. CDR3 length: 14 residues. Germline V gene sequence: CDR1 SGHVS, CDR2 FQNEAQ. Written as DNA, the CDR3 is TGTGCCAGCAGCTCCGGGACAAAAGGTCAGCCCCAGCATTTT. It encodes CASSSGTKGQPQHF.

The genes are TRBV5-1 and TRBJ1-3, with D hard to call. Germline V gene data show CDR1 as SGHRS and CDR2 as YFSETQ. V was cut by 0 bases and J by 4 bases, with 8 bases left in between. The CDR3 is made up of 14 amino acids. In nucleotides, the CDR3 is TGCGCCAGCAGCTTGGAAGGGAGGGGAAACACCATATATTTT. It translates to CASSLEGRGNTIYF. The full variable domain, in which reference TRBV5-1 and TRBJ1-3 provide the parts outside the CDR3, is KAGVTQTPRYLIKTRGQQVTLSCSPISGHRSVSWYQQTPGQGLQFLFEYFSETQRNKGNFPGRFSGRQFSNSRSEMNVSTLELGDSALYLCASSLEGRGNTIYFGEGSWLTVV.

V usage is TRBV27 and J usage is TRBJ2-2, with TRBD1 as a possible D gene (6 bases). Germline V gene data show CDR1 as MNHEY and CDR2 as SMNVEV (reference sequence). V lost 6 bases and J lost 7, with 21 bases in between. This CDR3 is built from 16 residues. For the CDR3, the DNA is TGTGCCAGCAGCCTAGAAGGGGCAGGGGTAAACGGGGAGCTGTTTTTT. Its translation is CASSLEGAGVNGELFF.